The T cell receptor (beta chain) under discussion was sequenced for a study of T-cell memory formation after mild COVID-19. Findings of the study overall: Largely, contracting CD4+ clones fell within CM and EM, and contracting CD8+ clones within EMRA. A balance of CD4 and CD8 characterized clones contracting day 15 to 85, whereas later expanders leaned CD4+.

Barcoded TCR alpha and TCR beta cDNA libraries with UMIs came from 5'RACE using constant-segment primers. MiXCR was run by TCRdb on the 5' RACE reads, yielding one entry per CDR3 protein. The table lists about 400,000 distinct CDR3 sequences, more than 15% of them singletons, with roughly 21% in the top ten. On this clonotype itself: The antigen is not known.

This CDR3 region has 14 residues. The V gene lost 2 bases and the J gene lost 10 bases, with 12 bases spanning the gap. CDR1 and CDR2 from the germline V gene are MNHNY and SVGAGI (reference sequence). The rearrangement joins TRBV6-6 to TRBJ1-6; D is ambiguous. The TCR comes from a man in his late teens or twenties who had mild COVID-19 (a few samples of this study predate the infection). Cell type and time point are not known. What was sequenced was PBMCs or a T cell subset sorted from them (not recorded which). CDR3 nucleotide sequence: TGTGCCAGCAGTTACGGAGGTGGGTGGTCACCCCTCCACTTT. Amino acid sequence: CASSYGGGWSPLHF.